This T cell receptor (beta chain) appears in the sequencing data of a study of T cell repertoires in cytomegalovirus infection. On the study more broadly: HLA-C-restricted CMV epitopes, recently identified, and well-studied HLA-B-restricted ones were used by the study. Indications of both CMV infection and matching HLA type were provided by public TCR beta signatures. Findings of the study overall: People with CMV and the relevant HLA were identified by cumulative public TCR beta family frequency. What dominated the ex vivo response were HLA-C-restricted CMV-specific TCR beta clonotypes.

TCRdb re-analysed the reads in MiXCR, keeping a single row per CDR3 protein. The data hold roughly 920,000 distinct CDR3 sequences, with roughly 30% observed a single time. CDR1 and CDR2 (germline): LGHNT, FRNRAP. There are 17 residues in the CDR3. A remark on this clonotype: No antigen is known for it. This may come from a read error, since a much larger clone is one base off.

Sample: cultured CD8+ T cells from PBMCs, taken from culture after CMV antigen stimulation. The chain uses TRBV12-5 and TRBJ2-5; TRBD2 aligns across 8 bases. This TCR derives from a human donor in good health (CMV status not recorded). Some clones in this sample may be carry-over from other donors' samples. The CDR3 protein is CARGLTVGGDDEETQYF. CDR3 sequence (DNA): TGTGCTAGGGGTTTGACAGTCGGGGGGGACGATGAAGAGACCCAGTACTTC. Complete variable domain (other parts from reference TRBV12-5 and TRBJ2-5): DARVTQTPRHKVTEMGQEVTMRCQPILGHNTVFWYRQTMMQGLELLAYFRNRAPLDDSGMPKDRFSAEMPDATLATLKIQPSEPRDSAVYFCARGLTVGGDDEETQYFGPGTRLLVL.